This T cell receptor (beta chain) originates from a study of CD8+ T cells in alopecia areata. Sequencing templates came from extracted RNA that was reverse transcribed into cDNA. Measured with immunoSEQ multiplex PCR; TCRdb has only the in-frame clones, and not every one. The sample lists roughly 200,000 clones; around two fifths were seen once. Per germline, CDR1 SGHTA and CDR2 FQGNSA. The V end was cut by 5 bases, the J end by 3 bases, with 11 bases between. The CDR3 spans 13 residues. This clone was seen a handful of times. The sample's treatment: oral pan-JAK inhibitor, 5-10 mg twice daily. The sample in question was CD4+ T cells sorted from blood, obtained between weeks 30 and 35, from a patient treated with tofacitinib. The gene calls are TRBV7-2 and TRBJ2-7; D not certain. The clonotype comes from a human donor with alopecia areata. The CDR3 DNA reads as TGTGCCAGCAGCCTCACAGCGCGCTACGAGCAGTACTTC. As protein: CASSLTARYEQYF.